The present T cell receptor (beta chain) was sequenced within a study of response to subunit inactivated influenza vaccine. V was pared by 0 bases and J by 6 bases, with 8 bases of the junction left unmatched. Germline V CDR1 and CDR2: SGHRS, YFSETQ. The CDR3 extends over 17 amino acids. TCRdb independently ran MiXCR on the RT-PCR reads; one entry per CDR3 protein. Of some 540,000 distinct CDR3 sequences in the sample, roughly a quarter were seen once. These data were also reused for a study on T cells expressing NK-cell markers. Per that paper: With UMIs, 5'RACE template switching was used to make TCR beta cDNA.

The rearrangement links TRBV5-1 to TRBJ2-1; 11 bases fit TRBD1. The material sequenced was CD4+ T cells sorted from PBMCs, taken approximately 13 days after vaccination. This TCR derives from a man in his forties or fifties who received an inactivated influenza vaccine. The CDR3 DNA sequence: TGCGCCAGCAGCTTGGCCGTCGGGACAGGGGGTTTCAATGAGCAGTTCTTC. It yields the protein CASSLAVGTGGFNEQFF.